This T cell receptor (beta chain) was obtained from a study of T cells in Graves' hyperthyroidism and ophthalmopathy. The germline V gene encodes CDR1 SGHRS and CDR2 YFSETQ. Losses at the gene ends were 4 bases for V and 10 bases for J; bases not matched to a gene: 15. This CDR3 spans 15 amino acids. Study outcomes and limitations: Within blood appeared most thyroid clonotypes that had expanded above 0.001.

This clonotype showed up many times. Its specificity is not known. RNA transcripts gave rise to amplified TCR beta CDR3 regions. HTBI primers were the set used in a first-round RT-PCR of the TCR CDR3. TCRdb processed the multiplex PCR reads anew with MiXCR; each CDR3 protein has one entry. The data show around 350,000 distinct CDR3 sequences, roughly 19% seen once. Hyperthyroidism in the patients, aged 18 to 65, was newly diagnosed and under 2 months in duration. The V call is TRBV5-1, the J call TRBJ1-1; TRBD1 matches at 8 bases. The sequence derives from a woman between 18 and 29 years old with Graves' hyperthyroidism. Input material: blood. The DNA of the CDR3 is TGCGCCAGCAGCACCGCTGCCGGGACAGGTGGGAGAGCTTTCTTT. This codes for CASSTAAGTGGRAFF.